One and the same sample provided the 26 T cell receptor beta chains below, sequenced in a study of T cell responses to AZD1222 COVID-19 vaccine. Clones were read by immunoSEQ multiplex PCR, and TCRdb kept only the in-frame ones, dropping some. The sample includes about 170,000 clones, approximately 92% of them seen just once. Specimen: peripheral blood, collected on day 0 of AZD1222 vaccination. These receptors were collected from an adult in good health.

V and J are TRBV7-2 and TRBJ1-2, with D possibly TRBD1 on 6 matching bases. Trimming took off 0 bases at V and 4 bases at J, with 12 bases between the two ends. The CDR3 contains 15 residues. CDR1 is SGHTA, CDR2 FQGNSA, per germline. This chain's CDR3 is CASSLAGGAVYGYTF. The CDR3 DNA is TGTGCCAGCAGCTTAGCCGGGGGGGCCGTCTATGGCTACACCTTC.

In this sample, this clone turned up once. The V call is TRBV6-1, the J call TRBJ2-3; tentative D call: TRBD2 (5 bases). CDR1 and CDR2 from the germline V gene are MNHNS and SASEGT. The length of the CDR3 is 12 residues. Between the trimmed V and J ends, which lost 3 bases and 9 bases, there was a span of 10 bases. The CDR3 protein is CASSEAGRTQYF. The DNA of the CDR3 is TGTGCCAGCAGTGAGGCGGGTAGAACGCAGTATTTT.

Written as DNA, the CDR3 is TGTGCCAGCAGCCTAACCGGGACAGTCTATGGCTACACCTTC. Translated: CASSLTGTVYGYTF. The chain uses TRBV7-9 and TRBJ1-2; 7 bases map to TRBD1. Trimming removed 5 bases from V and 4 bases from J; junction bases left unmatched: 7. Germline V lookup: CDR1 SEHNR, CDR2 FQNEAQ (reference sequence). The CDR3 covers 14 residues.

The rearrangement links TRBV5-4 to TRBJ2-3; the D gene is possibly TRBD1 (5 bases). This CDR3 comprises 14 residues. Trimming cost V 0 bases and J 5 bases, with 10 bases left between them. CDR1 is SGHNT and CDR2 is YYREEE in the germline V gene (reference sequence). CDR3 sequence reads: CASSLEGRGDTQYF. DNA of the CDR3: TGTGCCAGCAGCTTGGAGGGAAGGGGAGATACGCAGTATTTT. Looking up the rest from reference TRBV5-4 and TRBJ2-3 gives the full variable domain: ETGVTQSPTHLIKTRGQQVTLRCSSQSGHNTVSWYQQALGQGPQFIFQYYREEENGRGNFPPRFSGLQFPNYSSELNVNALELDDSALYLCASSLEGRGDTQYFGPGTRLTVL.

V is TRBV9 and J is TRBJ1-1, with D unresolved. Trimming left V 0 bases short and J 1 base short, with 7 bases between. Germline CDR1 is SGDLS and CDR2 is YYNGEE. CDR3 length equals 14 residues. The chain's CDR3 is CASSVVGPNTEAFF. CDR3 DNA: TGTGCCAGCAGCGTAGTTGGCCCGAACACTGAAGCTTTCTTT.

This clone was detected only once. This chain uses TRBV10-2 with TRBJ2-7; D gene ambiguous. The CDR3 sequence is 13 residues long. V was clipped by 4 bases and J by 3 bases, with 10 bases between them. Germline V CDR1 and CDR2: WSHSY, SAAADI. The CDR3 is CASSVPSRYEQYF. The DNA for the CDR3 is TGCGCCAGCAGTGTACCCTCGCGCTACGAGCAGTACTTC.

The chain recombines TRBV19 with TRBJ1-6; D is undetermined. Germline assignment: CDR1 LNHDA and CDR2 SQIVND (reference sequence). With 7 bases removed from V and 6 bases from J, the gap between germline ends came to 7 bases. This CDR3 spans 12 amino acids. The CDR3 sequence is CASTAGNSPLHF. The CDR3 coding sequence is TGTGCCAGTACGGCGGGTAATTCACCCCTCCACTTT.

The chain uses TRBV20-1 and TRBJ2-7; D is uncertain. The CDR3 is made up of 11 amino acids. Germline V gene lookup returns CDR1 DFQATT and CDR2 SNEGSKA (reference sequence). Trimming took off 2 bases at V and 6 bases at J, with 8 bases between the two ends. CDR3 loop: CSARLSGEQYF. The CDR3 DNA is TGCAGTGCTAGATTGTCTGGCGAGCAGTACTTC.

V usage is TRBV2 and J usage is TRBJ1-5, with 9 bases matching TRBD1. J lost 7 bases, V lost 4 bases, and 5 bases had no gene match. This CDR3 has 14 residues. CDR1 and CDR2 (germline): SNHLY, FYNNEI. The CDR3 coding sequence is TGTGCCAGCAGTGTTGGGACAGGGAGCCAGCCCCAGCATTTT. Translation gives CASSVGTGSQPQHF.

The chain couples TRBV5-3 to TRBJ2-3; D possibly uses TRBD1 or TRBD2 (5 bases each). TRBV5-3 is an open reading frame, and its role is uncertain. Trimming removed 5 bases at V and 0 bases at J, with 10 bases between. This CDR3 spans 14 amino acids. The CDR3: CARRPGPSTDTQYF. In DNA form, the CDR3 reads TGTGCCAGAAGACCGGGACCTAGCACAGATACGCAGTATTTT.

J is TRBJ2-7 and V is TRBV7-7; no definite D call. The CDR3 has 16 residues. Germline CDR1 and CDR2: SSHAT and FNYEAQ (reference sequence). The CDR3 spells CASLVRIVQSSYEQYF. CDR3 coding DNA: TGTGCTAGCCTTGTTCGTATCGTTCAGAGCTCCTACGAGCAGTACTTC.

The chain carries TRBV19 and TRBJ2-1; 11 nucleotides line up with TRBD2. This CDR3 spans 15 amino acids. Germline loops: CDR1 LNHDA, CDR2 SQIVND (reference sequence). J gave up 4 bases and V 4 bases, and 3 bases lay outside the gene matches. The CDR3 protein is CASSTGTSGYNEQFF. The DNA of the CDR3 is TGTGCCAGTAGTACAGGGACTAGCGGTTACAATGAGCAGTTCTTC.

This chain links TRBV2 with TRBJ2-5, with TRBD2 matching over 10 bases. The CDR3 totals 16 residues. The V segment lost 6 bases and the J segment 2 bases; nucleotides outside the gene matches: 9. The germline gives CDR1 SNHLY, CDR2 FYNNEI. DNA for the CDR3: TGTGCCAGCAGAAGGGGTAGCGGGGGGCAGCAAGAGACCCAGTACTTC. Its protein product is CASRRGSGGQQETQYF.

The V gene is TRBV28, the J gene TRBJ2-7; D not certain. The CDR3 totals 12 residues. V was clipped by 4 bases and J by 2 bases, with 6 bases between them. Germline V gene data show CDR1 as MDHEN and CDR2 as SYDVKM. The CDR3 is CASSSGAYEQYF. The CDR3 region has the DNA TGTGCCAGCAGTTCAGGAGCCTACGAGCAGTACTTC.

This chain links TRBV7-6 with TRBJ2-5, with 7 bases identical to TRBD2. J was trimmed by 2 bases and V by 5 bases; bases with no gene match: 11. This CDR3 spans 16 amino acids. Germline CDR1 is SGHVS and CDR2 is FNYEAQ. The chain's CDR3 is CASSASTSGVQETQYF. CDR3 nucleotides: TGTGCCAGCAGCGCCTCCACCAGCGGGGTTCAAGAGACCCAGTACTTC.

This chain's CDR3 is CASSQNSYNSPLHF. DNA of the CDR3: TGTGCCAGCAGCCAGAACTCCTATAATTCACCCCTCCACTTT. The gene calls are TRBV7-9 and TRBJ1-6; no firm D call. Trimming shortened V by 5 bases and J by 0 bases, and 5 bases separated the two germline ends. Germline CDR1 is SEHNR and CDR2 is FQNEAQ (reference sequence). This CDR3 has 14 amino acids.

The V and J genes are TRBV7-9 and TRBJ1-6; 7 positions match TRBD1. The V gene end was trimmed by 5 bases and the J gene end by 5 bases; junction bases not matched to a gene: 3. There are 14 residues in the CDR3. CDR1 SEHNR and CDR2 FQNEAQ come from the germline V gene (reference sequence). In nucleotides, the CDR3 is TGTGCCAGCAGCCCCGGGACAGATAATTCACCCCTCCACTTT. Translating it yields CASSPGTDNSPLHF.

This rearrangement joins TRBV30 to TRBJ1-5, with D unresolved. Germline V CDR1 and CDR2: GTSNPN, SVGIG (reference sequence). V lost 2 bases, J lost 0 bases, and 8 bases lay in between. The CDR3 totals 14 residues. CDR3: CAWSPGFSNQPQHF. CDR3 nucleotides: TGTGCCTGGAGTCCTGGGTTTAGCAATCAGCCCCAGCATTTT.

The chain recombines TRBV10-2 with TRBJ2-7; no firm D call. Trimming left V 0 bases short and J 6 bases short, with 24 bases between. Germline V lookup: CDR1 WSHSY, CDR2 SAAADI. CDR3 length: 18 amino acids. CDR3 region: CASSESVSTGNRKVEQYF. The CDR3 DNA is TGCGCCAGCAGTGAGTCCGTTAGTACTGGGAACCGGAAGGTCGAGCAGTACTTC.

The CDR3 DNA reads as TGTGCCAGCAGTTACTCGACAGGGACTTATAGCAATCAGCCCCAGCATTTT. Its translation: CASSYSTGTYSNQPQHF. The gene calls are TRBV6-2 or TRBV6-3 and TRBJ1-5, with TRBD1 identical over 7 bases. The CDR3 has 17 amino acids. The ends lost 0 bases at V and 0 bases at J; junction bases unmatched: 5. Germline values: CDR1 MNHEY, CDR2 SVGEGT.

This clone occurred a few times. The CDR3 loop reads CASQIRTGPSYEQYF. The CDR3, as DNA: TGTGCCAGTCAAATTAGAACAGGGCCCTCCTACGAGCAGTACTTC. This sequence joins TRBV19 and TRBJ2-7, with a tentative D call TRBD1 (6 bases). Germline CDR1 and CDR2: LNHDA and SQIVND (reference sequence). The CDR3 spans 15 residues. The ends were cut back, 8 bases at V and 0 bases at J, with 17 bases in the middle.

V usage is TRBV18 and J usage is TRBJ1-1; D remains ambiguous. Germline-derived CDR1 and CDR2 are KGHSH and LQKENI. Trimming pared 2 bases from V and 3 bases from J, leaving 1 base between. This CDR3 has 11 amino acids. CDR3: CASSPDTEAFF. The CDR3 DNA is TGTGCCAGCTCACCAGACACTGAAGCTTTCTTT. Variable domain in full (rest from reference TRBV18 and TRBJ1-1): NAGVMQNPRHLVRRRGQEARLRCSPMKGHSHVYWYRQLPEEGLKFMVYLQKENIIDESGMPKERFSAEFPKEGPSILRIQQVVRGDSAAYFCASSPDTEAFFGQGTRLTVV.

As for this clone: Other DNA sequences in the sample encode the same CDR3. This chain links TRBV29-1 with TRBJ2-7, with 9 bases fitting TRBD1. This CDR3 has 12 amino acids. After removal of 3 bases from V and 3 bases from J, the junction contained 0 bases not matched to a gene. Per the germline V gene, CDR1 is SQVTM and CDR2 is ANQGSEA. CDR3 in DNA: TGCAGCGTTGAGGGACAGGGCTACGAGCAGTACTTC. Its translation: CSVEGQGYEQYF.

This rearrangement joins TRBV11-2 to TRBJ2-2; unclear D gene. CDR1 SGHAT and CDR2 FQNNGV come from the germline V gene. CDR3 length: 14 amino acids. V was pared by 5 bases and J by 6 bases, with 13 bases between. CDR3 amino acids: CASSQSLGAGELFF. CDR3 bases: TGTGCCAGCAGCCAATCCCTAGGAGCCGGGGAGCTGTTTTTT.

This chain connects TRBV3-1 (or the pseudogene TRBV3-2) to TRBJ1-4; TRBD1 is a possible D gene (5 bases). The CDR3 covers 19 residues. Trimming took 2 bases from V and 8 from J, leaving 27 bases between them. Germline lookup yields CDR1 LGHDT and CDR2 YNNKEL (reference sequence). Written as DNA, the CDR3 is TGTGCCAGCAGCCAAACCCCCACCGTCGACCGGGACGATAAGGAAAAACTGTTTTTT. It specifies CASSQTPTVDRDDKEKLFF.

This rearrangement joins TRBV6-1 to TRBJ2-7, with a weak D call TRBD1 (7 bases). The V end was cut by 3 bases, the J end by 4 bases, with 10 bases between. Per the germline V gene, CDR1 is MNHNS and CDR2 is SASEGT. CDR3 size: 13 residues. As DNA, the CDR3 is TGTGCCAGCAGTGATCAGGGGGGTTACGAGCAGTACTTC. Amino acids: CASSDQGGYEQYF.